One sample yielded the 26 T cell receptor beta chains listed below, sequenced in a study of control samples from healthy donors and cancer patients. Generated by immunoSEQ multiplex PCR, the TCRdb table keeps only in-frame clones and is missing some. Among about 130,000 clones listed, roughly 95% were seen once. The sample taken for sequencing was blood. The receptors were gathered from a man younger than 45 in good health.

The chain joins TRBV7-9 to TRBJ2-5, with a weak D call TRBD2 (5 bases). This CDR3 is 12 amino acids long. Trimming took 6 bases from V and 5 from J, leaving 10 bases between them. Germline V CDR1 and CDR2: SEHNR, FQNEAQ (reference sequence). The CDR3 DNA reads TGTGCCAGCAGTTCCCGCGGGGAGACCCAGTACTTC. Encoded protein: CASSSRGETQYF.

The V gene is TRBV4-3, the J gene TRBJ2-7; perhaps TRBD2 as D (5 bases). The CDR3 spans 17 residues. With 0 bases removed from V and 2 bases from J, the gap between germline ends came to 17 bases. Germline-derived CDR1 and CDR2 are LGHNA and YSLEER. Here the CDR3 DNA reads TGCGCCAGCAGCCAAGATAAAATCGGGGTATTCGCCTACGAGCAGTACTTC. Translating it yields CASSQDKIGVFAYEQYF.

The CDR3: CAWSVRSAERGGSGELFF. The CDR3 coding sequence is TGTGCCTGGAGTGTACGATCAGCGGAGCGGGGGGGCTCCGGGGAGCTGTTTTTT. This rearrangement joins TRBV30 to TRBJ2-2, with 10 bases lining up with TRBD2. V dropped 0 bases and J dropped 6; count of bases not matched to a gene: 13. This CDR3 has 18 amino acids. Per the germline V gene, CDR1 is GTSNPN and CDR2 is SVGIG (reference sequence).

The chain employs TRBV29-1 and TRBJ2-7, with D possibly TRBD1 on 6 matching bases. CDR1 is SQVTM and CDR2 is ANQGSEA in the germline V gene. V was cut by 4 bases and J by 2 bases, with 9 bases left in between. The CDR3 runs to 12 residues. The DNA for the CDR3 is TGCAGCGTTGTAGGGGACACCTACGAGCAGTACTTC. The encoded protein is CSVVGDTYEQYF.

The chain uses TRBV4-1 and TRBJ2-7, with 8 nucleotides matching TRBD1. The germline V gene has CDR1 MGHRA and CDR2 YSYEKL. The CDR3 has 16 amino acids. Unmatched junction bases numbered 8, after V lost 0 bases and J lost 4 bases. The CDR3 coding sequence is TGCGCCAGCAGCCAAGATTATCGCGACAGGGGATACGAGCAGTACTTC. It is translated as CASSQDYRDRGYEQYF.

V gene TRBV7-8 combines with J gene TRBJ1-5, with a possible D match to TRBD1 (5 bases). Trimming shortened V by 0 bases and J by 2 bases, and 14 bases separated the two germline ends. CDR1 and CDR2 from the germline V gene are SGHVS and FQNEAQ. The length of the CDR3 is 17 residues. This CDR3 is CASSLALGAVGNQPQHF. The CDR3 DNA sequence: TGTGCCAGCAGCTTAGCGCTCGGGGCTGTTGGCAATCAGCCCCAGCATTTT.

This clone was seen a single time. This chain joins TRBV5-1 and TRBJ2-1; 11 nucleotides agree with TRBD2. The V and J ends lost 8 bases and 1 base, in that order; junction bases with no gene match: 8. Germline V gene sequence: CDR1 SGHRS, CDR2 YFSETQ. CDR3 length equals 16 residues. The CDR3 nucleotides are TGCGCCAGTACTCCCTTAGCGGGGGGGTCCTACAATGAGCAGTTCTTC. Its protein product is CASTPLAGGSYNEQFF.

The rearrangement joins TRBV5-6 to TRBJ1-5, with 9 positions matching TRBD1. The germline V gene encodes CDR1 SGHDT and CDR2 YYEEEE. The CDR3 length is 16 residues. J was trimmed by 1 base and V by 2 bases; bases with no gene match: 4. CDR3 coding DNA: TGTGCCAGCAGCTTAGGGACAGGGAGGAGCAATCAGCCCCAGCATTTT. Translating it yields CASSLGTGRSNQPQHF.

Comment on this clone: Other nucleotide sequences from this sample produce the same CDR3. The chain links TRBV5-1 to TRBJ2-6, with D tentatively TRBD1 (6 bases). This CDR3 has 15 residues. Between the trimmed V and J ends, which lost 2 bases and 4 bases, there was a span of 10 bases. Germline values: CDR1 SGHRS, CDR2 YFSETQ. CDR3 DNA sequence: TGCGCCAGCAGCTTACAGGGAACCGGGGCCAACGTCCTGACTTTC. It specifies CASSLQGTGANVLTF.

As concerns this clone: The same CDR3 can be traced to other DNA sequences in this sample. This sequence joins TRBV4-1 and TRBJ1-5; no clear D. There are 13 residues in the CDR3. The ends were cut back, 0 bases at V and 4 bases at J, with 4 bases in the middle. Germline V lookup: CDR1 MGHRA, CDR2 YSYEKL. DNA of the CDR3: TGCGCCAGCAGCCAAGACAGGAATCAGCCCCAGCATTTT. As protein: CASSQDRNQPQHF.

This clone has a single count. The gene calls are TRBV25-1 and TRBJ1-2; D gene uncertain. V was trimmed by 4 bases and J by 3 bases, leaving 12 bases between them. This CDR3 has 14 amino acids. Germline CDR1 reads MGHDK; CDR2 reads SYGVNS. The CDR3 sequence: CASSGGGSDYGYTF. CDR3 DNA sequence: TGTGCCAGCAGTGGGGGAGGTAGCGACTATGGCTACACCTTC.

The V gene is TRBV5-1, the J gene TRBJ1-4; 10 bases align to TRBD1. The CDR3 extends over 16 amino acids. V was pared by 0 bases and J by 8 bases, with 7 bases of the junction left unmatched. The germline CDR1 and CDR2 sequences are SGHRS and YFSETQ. DNA of the CDR3: TGCGCCAGCAGCTTGGGGGCGGGGACAGGGGAGGAAAAACTGTTTTTT. Translated, it gives CASSLGAGTGEEKLFF.

The chain recombines TRBV19 with TRBJ2-1; no firm D call. CDR1 LNHDA and CDR2 SQIVND come from the germline V gene (reference sequence). With 3 bases removed from V and 7 bases from J, the gap between germline ends came to 10 bases. The CDR3 loop spans 13 amino acids. The CDR3 coding sequence is TGTGCCAGTAGTATGTTCCTCGCGAATGAGCAGTTCTTC. This codes for CASSMFLANEQFF. Complete variable domain (other parts from reference TRBV19 and TRBJ2-1): DGGITQSPKYLFRKEGQNVTLSCEQNLNHDAMYWYRQDPGQGLRLIYYSQIVNDFQKGDIAEGYSVSREKKESFPLTVTSAQKNPTAFYLCASSMFLANEQFFGPGTRLTVL.

This clone has just one count. The chain links TRBV5-4 to TRBJ1-2; 8 bases line up with TRBD1. Trimming removed 10 bases from V and 2 bases from J; junction bases left unmatched: 4. This CDR3 is 12 amino acids long. Germline V gene lookup returns CDR1 SGHNT and CDR2 YYREEE (reference sequence). CDR3 protein: CAVTGANYGYTF. Written as DNA, the CDR3 is TGTGCCGTGACAGGGGCGAACTATGGCTACACCTTC.

The genes are TRBV2 and TRBJ1-2, with D maybe TRBD1 (5 bases). The germline V gene has CDR1 SNHLY and CDR2 FYNNEI. CDR3 length: 14 residues. V was clipped by 3 bases and J by 0 bases, with 8 bases between them. CDR3 residues: CASSDRTTNYGYTF. The CDR3 nucleotides read TGTGCCAGCAGTGATCGGACAACTAACTATGGCTACACCTTC.

This chain connects TRBV25-1 to TRBJ1-1; tentative D call: TRBD1 (5 bases). This CDR3 has 15 residues. V was trimmed by 3 bases and J by 9 bases, leaving 20 bases between them. Per the germline V gene, CDR1 is MGHDK and CDR2 is SYGVNS. Written as DNA, the CDR3 is TGTGCCAGCAGTGATTTGGGCAATGGGGGGGGGAAAGCTTTCTTT. The encoded protein is CASSDLGNGGGKAFF.

The chain has TRBV28 and TRBJ2-6; D may be TRBD1 (5 bases). The CDR3 is 17 amino acids. Trimming stripped 6 bases from V and 0 bases from J, with 15 bases between. CDR1 MDHEN and CDR2 SYDVKM come from the germline V gene. This chain's CDR3 is CASSPRAASSGANVLTF. DNA of the CDR3: TGTGCCAGCAGCCCCAGGGCCGCCTCCTCTGGGGCCAACGTCCTGACTTTC.

The rearrangement uses TRBV19 and TRBJ2-7; possible D gene TRBD2, 6 bases. The CDR3 has 14 amino acids. In germline, CDR1 is LNHDA, CDR2 SQIVND (reference sequence). Trimming cost V 3 bases and J 2 bases, with 11 bases left between them. CDR3 sequence reads: CASSMRAGPYEQYF. In DNA, the CDR3 is TGTGCCAGTAGTATGAGGGCGGGACCCTACGAGCAGTACTTC.

The rearrangement links TRBV11-2 to TRBJ1-3, with TRBD1 matching over 7 bases. The CDR3 has 16 residues. Germline trimming cut 4 bases from V and 4 bases from J; bases unmatched to any gene: 10. CDR1 SGHAT and CDR2 FQNNGV come from the germline V gene. The CDR3 nucleotides read TGTGCCAGCAGCTCCCCCCAGGGGGTCGTGGGAAACACCATATATTTT. Amino acids: CASSSPQGVVGNTIYF.

This chain joins TRBV5-4 and TRBJ1-2; D gene uncertain. The V gene's germline CDR1 is SGHNT and CDR2 YYREEE (reference sequence). V was pared by 6 bases and J by 3 bases, with 9 bases between. This CDR3 has 12 residues. Here the CDR3 DNA reads TGTGCCAGCAAGCGGGATTACTATGGCTACACCTTC. Protein product: CASKRDYYGYTF.

The chain recombines TRBV18 with TRBJ2-3; 8 bases are shared with TRBD1. The CDR3 is 13 amino acids. The V segment lost 6 bases and the J segment 4 bases; nucleotides outside the gene matches: 3. Per the germline V gene, CDR1 is KGHSH and CDR2 is LQKENI. CDR3 residues: CASSPTGADTQYF. The CDR3 nucleotides are TGTGCCAGCTCGCCGACAGGGGCAGATACGCAGTATTTT.

The J gene is TRBJ2-1, the V gene TRBV5-4; 12 nucleotides match TRBD2. The CDR3 loop spans 16 amino acids. V was clipped by 0 bases and J by 2 bases; unmatched bases: 0. Germline assignment: CDR1 SGHNT and CDR2 YYREEE (reference sequence). The CDR3 nucleotides read TGTGCCAGCAGCTTGGGACTAGCGGGGGCCTACAATGAGCAGTTCTTC. Amino acid sequence: CASSLGLAGAYNEQFF.

This rearrangement joins TRBV24-1 to TRBJ1-5; unclear D gene. The CDR3 totals 16 residues. V lost 2 bases and J lost 1, with 11 bases in between. The germline V gene encodes CDR1 KGHDR and CDR2 SFDVKD. CDR3 bases: TGTGCCACCAGTGATTCCAACGAGTTGAGCAATCAGCCCCAGCATTTT. Translation gives CATSDSNELSNQPQHF.

The chain's CDR3 is CASSLSGRDHSPLHF. The CDR3 DNA follows: TGTGCCAGCAGCCTTTCGGGACGGGACCATTCACCCCTCCACTTT. This sequence joins TRBV9 and TRBJ1-6, with D perhaps matching TRBD1 (5 bases). V dropped 4 bases and J dropped 8 bases, with 16 bases sitting between them. CDR1 and CDR2 (germline): SGDLS, YYNGEE. This CDR3 comprises 15 residues.

This clone appeared once. The V and J genes are TRBV29-1 and TRBJ2-3; 8 bases line up with TRBD2. The CDR3 is 15 residues long. Trimming at V came to 3 bases and at J to 4 bases, leaving 9 bases not matched to a gene. Germline loops: CDR1 SQVTM, CDR2 ANQGSEA. The CDR3 DNA is TGCAGCGTTGAGGGACGGGGGGGGCCACCAGATACGCAGTATTTT. Amino acids: CSVEGRGGPPDTQYF.

The J gene is TRBJ2-2, the V gene TRBV27; tentative D call: TRBD2 (5 bases). Germline CDR1 and CDR2: MNHEY and SMNVEV (reference sequence). V dropped 3 bases and J dropped 6 bases, with 17 bases sitting between them. This CDR3 is built from 16 residues. As DNA, the CDR3 is TGTGCCAGCAGTTTTTCTGACTACCGGGAACCCGGGGAGCTGTTTTTT. This gives the protein CASSFSDYREPGELFF.